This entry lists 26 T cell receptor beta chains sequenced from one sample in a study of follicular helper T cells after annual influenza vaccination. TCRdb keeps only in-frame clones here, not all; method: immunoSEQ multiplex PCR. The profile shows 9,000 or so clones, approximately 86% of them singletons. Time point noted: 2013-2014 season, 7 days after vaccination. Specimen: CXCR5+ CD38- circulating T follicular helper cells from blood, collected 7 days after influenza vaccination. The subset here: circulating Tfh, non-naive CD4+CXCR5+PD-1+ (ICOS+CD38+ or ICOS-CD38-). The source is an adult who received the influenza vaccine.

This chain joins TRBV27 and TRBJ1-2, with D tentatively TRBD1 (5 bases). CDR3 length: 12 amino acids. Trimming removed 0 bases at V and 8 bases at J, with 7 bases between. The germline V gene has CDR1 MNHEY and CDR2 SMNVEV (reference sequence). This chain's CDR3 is CASSLSGDGYTF. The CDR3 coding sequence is TGTGCCAGCAGTTTATCTGGGGACGGCTACACCTTC.

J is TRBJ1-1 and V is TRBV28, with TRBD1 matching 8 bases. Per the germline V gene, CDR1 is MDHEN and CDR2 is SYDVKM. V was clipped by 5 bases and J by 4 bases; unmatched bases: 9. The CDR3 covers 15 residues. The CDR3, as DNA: TGTGCCAGCAGTGCGGTACAGGGGGGGGGCACTGAAGCTTTCTTT. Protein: CASSAVQGGGTEAFF.

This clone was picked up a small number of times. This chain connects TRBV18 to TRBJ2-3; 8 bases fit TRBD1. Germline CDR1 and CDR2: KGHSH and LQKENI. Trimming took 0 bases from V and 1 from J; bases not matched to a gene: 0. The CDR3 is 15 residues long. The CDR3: CASSPPTGGTDTQYF. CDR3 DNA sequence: TGTGCCAGCTCACCACCGACAGGGGGCACAGATACGCAGTATTTT.

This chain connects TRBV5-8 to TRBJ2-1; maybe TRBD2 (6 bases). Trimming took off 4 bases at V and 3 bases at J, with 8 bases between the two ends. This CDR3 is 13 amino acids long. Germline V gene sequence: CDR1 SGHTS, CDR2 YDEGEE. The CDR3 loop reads CASSPTSYNEQFF. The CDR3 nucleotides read TGTGCCAGCAGCCCGACTAGCTACAATGAGCAGTTCTTC. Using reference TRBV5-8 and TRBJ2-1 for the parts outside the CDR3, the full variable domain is EAGVTQSPTHLIKTRGQQATLRCSPISGHTSVYWYQQALGLGLQFLLWYDEGEERNRGNFPPRFSGRQFPNYSSELNVNALELEDSALYLCASSPTSYNEQFFGPGTRLTVL.

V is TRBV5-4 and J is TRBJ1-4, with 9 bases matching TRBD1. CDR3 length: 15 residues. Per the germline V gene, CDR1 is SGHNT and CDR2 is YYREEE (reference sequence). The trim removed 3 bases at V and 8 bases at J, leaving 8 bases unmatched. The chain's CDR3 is CASSSGGQGLEKLFF. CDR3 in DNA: TGTGCCAGCAGCTCCGGGGGACAGGGCTTGGAAAAACTGTTTTTT.

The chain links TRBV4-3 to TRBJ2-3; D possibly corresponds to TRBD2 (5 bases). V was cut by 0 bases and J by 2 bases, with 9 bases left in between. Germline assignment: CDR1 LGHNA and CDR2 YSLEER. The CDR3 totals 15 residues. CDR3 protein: CASSQDPGNTDTQYF. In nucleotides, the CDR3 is TGCGCCAGCAGCCAAGATCCCGGGAACACAGATACGCAGTATTTT.

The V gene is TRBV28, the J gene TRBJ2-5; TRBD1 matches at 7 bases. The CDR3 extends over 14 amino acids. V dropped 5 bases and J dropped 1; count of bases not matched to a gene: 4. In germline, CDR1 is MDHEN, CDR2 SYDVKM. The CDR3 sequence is CASSLRDSQETQYF. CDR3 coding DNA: TGTGCCAGCAGTCTAAGGGACAGCCAAGAGACCCAGTACTTC.

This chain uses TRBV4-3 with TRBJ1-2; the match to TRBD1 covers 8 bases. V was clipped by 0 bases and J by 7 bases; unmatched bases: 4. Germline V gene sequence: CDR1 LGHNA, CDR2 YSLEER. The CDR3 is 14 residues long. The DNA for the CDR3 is TGCGCCAGCAGCCAAGAGCAGGGGGCGAGTGGCTACACCTTC. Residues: CASSQEQGASGYTF.

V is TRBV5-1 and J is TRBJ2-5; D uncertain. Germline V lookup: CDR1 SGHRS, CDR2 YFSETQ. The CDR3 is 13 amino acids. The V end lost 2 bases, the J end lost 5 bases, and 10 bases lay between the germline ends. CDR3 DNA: TGCGCCAGCAGCTTTCAGGCTTCGGAGACCCAGTACTTC. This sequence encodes CASSFQASETQYF. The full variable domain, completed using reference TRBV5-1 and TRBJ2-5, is KAGVTQTPRYLIKTRGQQVTLSCSPISGHRSVSWYQQTPGQGLQFLFEYFSETQRNKGNFPGRFSGRQFSNSRSEMNVSTLELGDSALYLCASSFQASETQYFGPGTRLLVL.

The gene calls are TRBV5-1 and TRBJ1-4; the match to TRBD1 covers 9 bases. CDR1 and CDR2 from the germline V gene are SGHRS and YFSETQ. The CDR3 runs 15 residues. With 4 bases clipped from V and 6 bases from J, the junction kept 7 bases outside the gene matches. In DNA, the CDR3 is TGCGCCAGCAGCCCGGGGACAGGGCCTTATGAAAAACTGTTTTTT. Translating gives CASSPGTGPYEKLFF.

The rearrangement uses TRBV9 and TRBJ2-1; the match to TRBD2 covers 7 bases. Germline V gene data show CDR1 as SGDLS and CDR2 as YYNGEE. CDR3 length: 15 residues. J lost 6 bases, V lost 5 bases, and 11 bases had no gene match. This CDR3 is CASSPPGGRSNEQFF. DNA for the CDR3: TGTGCCAGCAGTCCCCCTGGCGGGAGAAGCAATGAGCAGTTCTTC. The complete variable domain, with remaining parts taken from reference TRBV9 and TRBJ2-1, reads DSGVTQTPKHLITATGQRVTLRCSPRSGDLSVYWYQQSLDQGLQFLIQYYNGEERAKGNILERFSAQQFPDLHSELNLSSLELGDSALYFCASSPPGGRSNEQFFGPGTRLTVL.

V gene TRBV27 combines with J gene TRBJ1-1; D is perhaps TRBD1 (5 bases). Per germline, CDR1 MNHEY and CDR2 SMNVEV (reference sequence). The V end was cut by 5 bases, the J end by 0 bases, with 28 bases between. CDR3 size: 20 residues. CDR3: CASSPPSFGTASTMNTEAFF. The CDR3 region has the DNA TGTGCCAGCAGTCCTCCTAGTTTCGGGACGGCCAGTACCATGAACACTGAAGCTTTCTTT.

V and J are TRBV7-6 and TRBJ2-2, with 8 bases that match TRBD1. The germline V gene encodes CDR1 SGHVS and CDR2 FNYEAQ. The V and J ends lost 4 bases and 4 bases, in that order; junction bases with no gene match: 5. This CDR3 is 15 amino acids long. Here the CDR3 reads CASSSRTGSTGELFF. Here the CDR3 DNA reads TGTGCCAGCAGCTCCCGGACAGGGAGCACCGGGGAGCTGTTTTTT. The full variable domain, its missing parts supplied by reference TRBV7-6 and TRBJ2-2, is GAGVSQSPRYKVTKRGQDVALRCDPISGHVSLYWYRQALGQGPEFLTYFNYEAQQDKSGLPNDRFSAERPEGSISTLTIQRTEQRDSAMYRCASSSRTGSTGELFFGEGSRLTVL.

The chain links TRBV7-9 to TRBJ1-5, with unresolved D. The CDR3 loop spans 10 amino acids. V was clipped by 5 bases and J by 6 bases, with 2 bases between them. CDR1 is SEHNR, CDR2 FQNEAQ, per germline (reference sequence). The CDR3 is CASSPQPQHF. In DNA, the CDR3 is TGTGCCAGCAGCCCTCAGCCCCAGCATTTT.

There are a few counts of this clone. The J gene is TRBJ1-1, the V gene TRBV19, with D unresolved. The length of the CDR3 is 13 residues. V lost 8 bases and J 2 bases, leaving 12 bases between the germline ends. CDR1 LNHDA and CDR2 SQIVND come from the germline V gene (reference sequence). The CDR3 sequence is CASGPRVNTEAFF. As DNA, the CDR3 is TGTGCCAGTGGGCCACGAGTTAACACTGAAGCTTTCTTT.

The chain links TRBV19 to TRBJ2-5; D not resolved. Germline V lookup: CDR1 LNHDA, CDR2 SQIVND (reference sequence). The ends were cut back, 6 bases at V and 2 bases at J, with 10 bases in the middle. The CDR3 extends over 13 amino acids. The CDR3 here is CASSRSNQETQYF. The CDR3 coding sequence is TGTGCCAGTAGCCGGTCAAATCAAGAGACCCAGTACTTC.

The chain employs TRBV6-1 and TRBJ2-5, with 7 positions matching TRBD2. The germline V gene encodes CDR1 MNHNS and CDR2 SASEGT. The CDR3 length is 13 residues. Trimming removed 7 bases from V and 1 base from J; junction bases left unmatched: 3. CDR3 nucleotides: TGTGCCAGCAAGCGGGATCTCCAAGAGACCCAGTACTTC. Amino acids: CASKRDLQETQYF.

The CDR3 sequence is CASSSGTADRAFF. In DNA form, the CDR3 reads TGTGCCAGCTCATCAGGGACGGCCGATCGCGCTTTCTTT. The rearrangement links TRBV18 to TRBJ1-1; tentatively, D is TRBD1 (5 bases). Germline assignment: CDR1 KGHSH and CDR2 LQKENI. The V and J ends lost 5 bases and 11 bases respectively, with 18 bases between them. There are 13 residues in the CDR3.

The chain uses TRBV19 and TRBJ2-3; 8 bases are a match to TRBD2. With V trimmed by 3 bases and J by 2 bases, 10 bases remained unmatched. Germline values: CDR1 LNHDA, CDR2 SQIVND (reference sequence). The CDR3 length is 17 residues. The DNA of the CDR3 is TGTGCCAGTAGTATGGGAGTCGGGAGGGGGTTCACAGATACGCAGTATTTT. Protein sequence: CASSMGVGRGFTDTQYF.

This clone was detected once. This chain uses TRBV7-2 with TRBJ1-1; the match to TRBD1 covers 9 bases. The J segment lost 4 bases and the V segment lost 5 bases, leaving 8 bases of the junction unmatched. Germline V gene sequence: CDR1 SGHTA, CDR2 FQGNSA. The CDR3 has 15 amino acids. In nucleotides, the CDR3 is TGTGCCAGCAGCGTTGCTGGGACAGGGATCACTGAAGCTTTCTTT. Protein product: CASSVAGTGITEAFF.

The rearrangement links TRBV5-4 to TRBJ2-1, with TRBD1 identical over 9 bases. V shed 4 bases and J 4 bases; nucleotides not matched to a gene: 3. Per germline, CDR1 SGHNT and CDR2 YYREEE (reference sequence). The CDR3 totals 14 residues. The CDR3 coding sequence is TGTGCCAGCAGCGCAGGACAGGGGTACAATGAGCAGTTCTTC. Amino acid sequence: CASSAGQGYNEQFF.

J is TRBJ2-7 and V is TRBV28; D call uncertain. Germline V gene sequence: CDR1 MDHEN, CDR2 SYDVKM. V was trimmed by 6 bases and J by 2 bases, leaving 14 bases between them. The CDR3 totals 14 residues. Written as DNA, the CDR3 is TGTGCCAGCAGAGCCCCGGGTCCTCCCTACGAGCAGTACTTC. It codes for CASRAPGPPYEQYF.

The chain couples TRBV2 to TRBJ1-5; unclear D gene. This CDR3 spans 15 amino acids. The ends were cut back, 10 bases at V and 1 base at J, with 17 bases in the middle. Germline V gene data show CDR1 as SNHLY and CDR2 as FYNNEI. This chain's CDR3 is CATQALGGSNQPQHF. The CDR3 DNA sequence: TGTGCCACCCAGGCTCTCGGCGGCAGCAATCAGCCCCAGCATTTT.

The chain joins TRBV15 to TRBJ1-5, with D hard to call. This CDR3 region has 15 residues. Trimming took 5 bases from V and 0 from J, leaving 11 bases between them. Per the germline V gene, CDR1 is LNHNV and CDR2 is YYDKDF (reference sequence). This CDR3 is CATSPGRSSNQPQHF. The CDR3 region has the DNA TGTGCCACCAGCCCCGGACGGTCTAGCAATCAGCCCCAGCATTTT.

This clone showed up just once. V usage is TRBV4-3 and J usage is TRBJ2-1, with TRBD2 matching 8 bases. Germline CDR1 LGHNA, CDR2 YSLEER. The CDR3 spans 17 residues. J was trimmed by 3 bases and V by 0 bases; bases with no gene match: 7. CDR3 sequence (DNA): TGCGCCAGCAGCCAAGATTCCGGACTAGCTAGCTACAATGAGCAGTTCTTC. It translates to CASSQDSGLASYNEQFF.

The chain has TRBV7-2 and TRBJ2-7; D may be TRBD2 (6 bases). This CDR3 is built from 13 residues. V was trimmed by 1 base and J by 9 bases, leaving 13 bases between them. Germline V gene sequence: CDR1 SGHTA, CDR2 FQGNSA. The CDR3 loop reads CASSLGGGMGQYF. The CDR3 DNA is TGTGCCAGCAGCTTAGGTGGGGGGATGGGGCAGTACTTC.